The 28 T cell receptor beta chains reported below all come from one sample, sequenced in a study of blood T cell repertoires in COVID-19. Repertoires were generated with immunoSEQ multiplex PCR, while TCRdb's copy carries only in-frame clones and drops some. The sample yields about 240,000 clones, approximately 83% seen once. Source material: peripheral blood. These receptors came from an elderly woman with acute or convalescent COVID-19.

The CDR3 nucleotides read TGTGCCAGCAGCCGGGGGGAGAACACTGAAGCTTTCTTT. Residues: CASSRGENTEAFF. The chain employs TRBV11-1 and TRBJ1-1; D possibly corresponds to TRBD1 (5 bases). Germline loops: CDR1 SGHAT, CDR2 FQDESV (reference sequence). The CDR3 runs 13 residues. The V gene lost 5 bases and the J gene lost 1 base, with 8 bases spanning the gap.

Here the CDR3 reads CASGDRVVNEQFF. In DNA form, the CDR3 reads TGTGCCAGCGGAGACAGGGTGGTCAATGAGCAGTTCTTC. The chain is built from TRBV2 and TRBJ2-1; 7 bases fit TRBD1. CDR1 is SNHLY and CDR2 is FYNNEI in the germline V gene. V was clipped by 8 bases and J by 6 bases; unmatched bases: 7. The CDR3 runs 13 residues.

The rearrangement uses TRBV3-1 (or the pseudogene TRBV3-2) and TRBJ1-5; D remains ambiguous. The CDR3 extends over 14 amino acids. Germline V CDR1 and CDR2: LGHDT, YNNKEL (reference sequence). V was pared by 3 bases and J by 1 base, with 7 bases between. The CDR3 DNA is TGTGCCAGCAGCCACCGAGGGAGCAATCAGCCCCAGCATTTT. It translates to CASSHRGSNQPQHF.

CDR3: CASSLRQGDGYTF. CDR3 nucleotide sequence: TGTGCCAGCAGCTTAAGGCAGGGGGATGGCTACACCTTC. The gene calls are TRBV7-3 and TRBJ1-2; 7 positions agree with TRBD1. J was trimmed by 6 bases and V by 1 base; bases with no gene match: 2. Germline V gene lookup returns CDR1 SGHTA and CDR2 FQGTGA. The CDR3 length is 13 residues.

The CDR3: CASRAGTSGGTGEQYF. Here the CDR3 DNA reads TGTGCCAGCAGGGCGGGGACTAGCGGGGGGACTGGGGAGCAGTACTTC. The chain combines TRBV2 with TRBJ2-7; 15 bases are a match to TRBD2. The V and J ends lost 6 bases and 7 bases, in that order; junction bases with no gene match: 10. Per germline, CDR1 SNHLY and CDR2 FYNNEI. The CDR3 is 16 amino acids. The whole variable domain, remainder taken from reference TRBV2 and TRBJ2-7, is EPEVTQTPSHQVTQMGQEVILRCVPISNHLYFYWYRQILGQKVEFLVSFYNNEISEKSEIFDDQFSVERPDGSNFTLKIRSTKLEDSAMYFCASRAGTSGGTGEQYFGPGTRLTVT.

The chain has TRBV15 and TRBJ2-3; a possible D gene is TRBD1 (6 bases). This CDR3 is 14 amino acids long. Trimming left V 8 bases short and J 6 bases short, with 18 bases between. Germline V gene lookup returns CDR1 LNHNV and CDR2 YYDKDF (reference sequence). DNA for the CDR3: TGTGCCACCGGTCTAGCCGCAGGGGTGGATACGCAGTATTTT. Residues: CATGLAAGVDTQYF.

This sequence joins TRBV28 and TRBJ1-5; 9 positions match TRBD1. The germline gives CDR1 MDHEN, CDR2 SYDVKM. The CDR3 loop spans 14 amino acids. CDR3 region: CVSADRGGGQPQHF. The CDR3 DNA is TGTGTATCAGCGGACAGGGGAGGCGGTCAGCCCCAGCATTTT.

This sequence joins TRBV2 and TRBJ2-1, with 9 nucleotides matching TRBD1. This CDR3 comprises 14 residues. The V and J ends lost 5 bases and 6 bases, in that order; junction bases with no gene match: 5. The germline gives CDR1 SNHLY, CDR2 FYNNEI. For the CDR3, the DNA is TGTGCCAGCAGTAGGGACAGGGCGGTCAATGAGCAGTTCTTC. Protein sequence: CASSRDRAVNEQFF.

The V and J genes are TRBV7-9 and TRBJ1-4; D is perhaps TRBD1 (5 bases). CDR1 and CDR2 (germline): SEHNR, FQNEAQ (reference sequence). This CDR3 spans 17 amino acids. Trimming took 0 bases from V and 2 from J, leaving 13 bases between them. In nucleotides, the CDR3 is TGTGCCAGCAGCTTAGCCAGGGATTCAACTACTAATGAAAAACTGTTTTTT. It translates to CASSLARDSTTNEKLFF.

The V gene is TRBV6-5, the J gene TRBJ2-7; a weak D match, TRBD1 (6 bases). V was pared by 0 bases and J by 3 bases, with 15 bases between. Germline lookup yields CDR1 MNHEY and CDR2 SVGAGI. The CDR3 loop spans 16 amino acids. In nucleotides, the CDR3 is TGTGCCAGCAGTTACTCGACGGGGACACCAAACTACGAGCAGTACTTC. This codes for CASSYSTGTPNYEQYF.

The rearrangement joins TRBV19 to TRBJ1-3, with D maybe TRBD1 (5 bases). The CDR3 loop spans 15 amino acids. V was trimmed by 5 bases and J by 0 bases, leaving 11 bases between them. CDR1 and CDR2 from the germline V gene are LNHDA and SQIVND (reference sequence). Written as DNA, the CDR3 is TGTGCCAGTAGTGGGGGACTGTACTCTGGAAACACCATATATTTT. It is translated as CASSGGLYSGNTIYF.

This clone was seen only once. The J gene is TRBJ2-3, the V gene TRBV15, with 7 bases identical to TRBD1. The CDR3 length is 16 residues. The ends lost 0 bases at V and 0 bases at J; junction bases unmatched: 3. From germline, CDR1 is LNHNV and CDR2 YYDKDF (reference sequence). CDR3 coding DNA: TGTGCCACCAGCAGAGATGGGGACAGAAGCACAGATACGCAGTATTTT. Its protein is CATSRDGDRSTDTQYF.

V and J are TRBV7-2 and TRBJ2-1, with 12 positions matching TRBD1. The junction had 8 bases not matched to a gene; V was cut back by 7 bases and J by 10 bases. The CDR3 covers 14 residues. The V gene's germline CDR1 is SGHTA and CDR2 FQGNSA. The CDR3 nucleotides read TGTGCCAGCAACCGGGACAGGGGGCATGAGGAGCAGTTCTTC. It yields the protein CASNRDRGHEEQFF.

Here the CDR3 DNA reads TGTGCCAGCAGTTTAGGGGGGGGAAGCTCCTACAATGAGCAGTTCTTC. Translation: CASSLGGGSSYNEQFF. The rearrangement links TRBV28 to TRBJ2-1; 7 positions agree with TRBD2. Trimming at V came to 2 bases and at J to 0 bases, leaving 4 bases not matched to a gene. This CDR3 spans 16 amino acids. CDR1 is MDHEN and CDR2 is SYDVKM in the germline V gene.

This clone was recorded only once. The J gene is TRBJ2-3, the V gene TRBV9; D is perhaps TRBD1 (6 bases). From germline, CDR1 is SGDLS and CDR2 YYNGEE. V dropped 4 bases and J dropped 6 bases, with 15 bases sitting between them. This CDR3 is built from 14 residues. This CDR3 is CASSHGGGPDTQYF. For the CDR3, the DNA is TGTGCCAGCAGCCATGGGGGCGGCCCGGATACGCAGTATTTT.

This sequence joins TRBV6-5 and TRBJ1-1; tentative D call: TRBD1 (5 bases). Germline V gives CDR1 MNHEY, CDR2 SVGAGI. This CDR3 region has 14 residues. The germline V and J ends were trimmed by 2 bases and 1 base, with 8 bases remaining between them. CDR3 nucleotides: TGTGCCAGCAGTTACGCGACAGCGAACACTGAAGCTTTCTTT. Its translation: CASSYATANTEAFF.

The chain uses TRBV11-3 and TRBJ2-2; 8 bases agree with TRBD1. The CDR3 loop spans 17 amino acids. Germline CDR1 and CDR2: SGHNT and YENEEA. Germline trimming cut 5 bases from V and 1 base from J; bases unmatched to any gene: 9. The CDR3, as DNA: TGTGCCAGCAGCCCAGGACAGGGAAGGGAGAACACCGGGGAGCTGTTTTTT. Encoded protein: CASSPGQGRENTGELFF.

In its sample, this clone was seen a few times. This chain uses TRBV11-2 with TRBJ2-7; D perhaps matches TRBD1 (5 bases). This CDR3 region has 15 residues. Trimming pared 2 bases from V and 6 bases from J, leaving 17 bases between. The germline V gene encodes CDR1 SGHAT and CDR2 FQNNGV. The CDR3 sequence: CASSLQPGQKLEQYF. The DNA of the CDR3 is TGTGCCAGCAGCTTACAACCAGGACAAAAGCTCGAGCAGTACTTC. Combining the CDR3 with reference TRBV11-2 and TRBJ2-7 gives the whole variable domain EAGVAQSPRYKIIEKRQSVAFWCNPISGHATLYWYQQILGQGPKLLIQFQNNGVVDDSQLPKDRFSAERLKGVDSTLKIQPAKLEDSAVYLCASSLQPGQKLEQYFGPGTRLTVT.

The chain joins TRBV18 to TRBJ2-5, with 7 bases lining up with TRBD1. V lost 1 base, J lost 5 bases, and 7 bases stayed unmatched. CDR1 and CDR2 (germline): KGHSH, LQKENI. The CDR3 sequence is 15 residues long. This CDR3 reads CASSPRDSPGETQYF. CDR3 nucleotides: TGTGCCAGCTCACCACGGGACAGTCCGGGGGAGACCCAGTACTTC.

The gene calls are TRBV2 and TRBJ1-4, with 7 bases fitting TRBD1. Germline lookup yields CDR1 SNHLY and CDR2 FYNNEI. After removal of 7 bases from V and 6 bases from J, the junction contained 8 bases not matched to a gene. This CDR3 is built from 14 residues. CDR3 in amino acids: CASTFRDSHEKLFF. CDR3 nucleotides: TGTGCCAGCACGTTCCGGGACAGTCATGAAAAACTGTTTTTT.

This chain links TRBV3-1 (or the pseudogene TRBV3-2) with TRBJ2-7; D perhaps matches TRBD2 (6 bases). The CDR3 length is 17 residues. Trimming removed 1 base at V and 0 bases at J, with 16 bases between. Germline CDR1 is LGHDT and CDR2 is YNNKEL (reference sequence). For the CDR3, the DNA is TGTGCCAGCAGCCAAGGGGGTGTCGGGCGGGGCTCCTACGAGCAGTACTTC. This gives the protein CASSQGGVGRGSYEQYF.

This chain links TRBV12-2 with TRBJ2-7; TRBD2 is taken as the D call from the table, unchecked against the DNA. TRBV12-2 is described as a pseudogene. This CDR3 has 13 amino acids. As DNA, the CDR3 is TGTGCAAGTCGCCCCCCCGGGGGGGTCGAGCAGTACTTC. This translates into CASRPPGGVEQYF.

The chain employs TRBV28 and TRBJ1-6; the D gene is possibly TRBD1 (5 bases). Trimming cost V 2 bases and J 9 bases, with 11 bases left between them. This CDR3 comprises 14 residues. Germline V gene data show CDR1 as MDHEN and CDR2 as SYDVKM. In DNA form, the CDR3 reads TGTGCCAGCAGTTTAGCAGGGATCTTTTCACCCCTCCACTTT. Protein: CASSLAGIFSPLHF.

This chain connects TRBV4-1 to TRBJ1-6, with 9 bases identical to TRBD1. There are 14 residues in the CDR3. Per the germline V gene, CDR1 is MGHRA and CDR2 is YSYEKL. With V trimmed by 1 base and J by 8 bases, 0 bases remained unmatched. The CDR3 here is CASSQGQGDSPLHF. In DNA, the CDR3 is TGCGCCAGCAGCCAAGGACAGGGGGATTCACCCCTCCACTTT.

The rearrangement links TRBV11-3 to TRBJ2-2; 15 bases fit TRBD2. With V trimmed by 5 bases and J by 2 bases, 3 bases remained unmatched. CDR1 and CDR2 (germline): SGHNT, YENEEA. The CDR3 has 17 amino acids. CDR3: CASSRGLAGGNTGELFF. In DNA, the CDR3 is TGTGCCAGCAGCAGGGGACTAGCGGGGGGTAACACCGGGGAGCTGTTTTTT.

The chain is built from TRBV9 and TRBJ2-2; 12 nucleotides match TRBD1. Germline loops: CDR1 SGDLS, CDR2 YYNGEE. The CDR3 totals 16 residues. V was clipped by 0 bases and J by 5 bases; unmatched bases: 2. Here the CDR3 DNA reads TGTGCCAGCAGCGTAGGGGACAGGGGGCGAACCGGGGAGCTGTTTTTT. Translating it yields CASSVGDRGRTGELFF.

V is TRBV2 and J is TRBJ1-2; tentative D call: TRBD1 (5 bases). V shed 7 bases and J shed 3 bases, with 9 bases lying between them. CDR3 length: 12 residues. Germline V gene data show CDR1 as SNHLY and CDR2 as FYNNEI. For the CDR3, the DNA is TGTGCCAGCACGGGGGATGACTATGGCTACACCTTC. Protein: CASTGDDYGYTF.

The chain uses TRBV3-1 (or the pseudogene TRBV3-2) and TRBJ2-7; TRBD2 is a possible D gene (5 bases). V was clipped by 0 bases and J by 0 bases, with 9 bases between them. The CDR3 totals 15 residues. Germline lookup yields CDR1 LGHDT and CDR2 YNNKEL (reference sequence). The CDR3 coding sequence is TGTGCCAGCAGCCAAGAATCGGGGAGCTCCTACGAGCAGTACTTC. Amino acid sequence: CASSQESGSSYEQYF.